Reported below is one TCR beta chain. The PCR made use of 60 Vbeta and 13 Jbeta primers. Measured with immunoSEQ multiplex PCR; TCRdb has only the in-frame clones, and not every one. The repertoire holds around 150,000 clones, with approximately 61% as singletons. This record belongs to a study of cytomegalovirus exposure and HLA in healthy donors. The CDR3 is made up of 15 amino acids. V lost 3 bases to trimming and J lost 0 bases; unmatched junction nucleotides: 1. Looked up from germline, CDR1 is SGHNT and CDR2 is YYREEE (reference sequence). The TCR sequence derives from a human donor in good health. The genes are TRBV5-4 and TRBJ1-3, with 9 positions matching TRBD1. Sequencing input: PBMCs. The CDR3 spells CASSSGQGSGNTIYF. The CDR3 region has the DNA TGTGCCAGCAGCTCGGGACAGGGCTCTGGAAACACCATATATTTT.